The T cell receptor (beta chain) under discussion was sequenced for a study of blood T cell repertoires in COVID-19. Study background: From the United States, Italy and Spain came samples of acute and convalescent COVID-19. From T cells, B-cell-depleted T cells, or PBMCs came the material, which was cDNA or gDNA.

This CDR3 spans 16 amino acids. Per the study methods: Reference gene primer amplification yielded estimated nucleated cell counts. This table comes from immunoSEQ multiplex PCR, and its TCRdb copy is limited to in-frame clones, with some not included. V, J and clone size are taken as reported in that table, and D and trimming were inferred from the DNA itself. The sample lists nearly 70,000 clones; approximately 78% were seen once. The origin of this receptor is a woman older than 75 with acute or convalescent COVID-19. This chain uses TRBV21-1 with TRBJ2-6; no DNA check was done on the table's D call, TRBD1. TRBV21-1 is an annotated pseudogene. The specimen sequenced was peripheral blood. The CDR3 DNA reads as TGTGCCACCAAGCGAACAGGGCGCTCTGGGGCCAACGTCCTGACTTTC. Its protein product is CATKRTGRSGANVLTF.